These 28 T cell receptor beta chains were all obtained from the same sample, sequenced in a study of T cell repertoires in cytomegalovirus infection. A single record per CDR3 protein comes from TCRdb applying MiXCR to the reads. The table lists 300,000 or so distinct CDR3 sequences, about 26% of them singletons. Sequenced: PBMCs. These receptors were collected from a human donor in good health (CMV status not recorded). Some clones in this sample may be carry-over from other donors' samples.

A note on this clonotype: A single base separates this from a much larger clone, so it may be a read error. The genes are TRBV20-1 and TRBJ1-2, with 7 bases lining up with TRBD1. V lost 6 bases, J lost 4 bases, and 17 bases stayed unmatched. The CDR3 sequence is 16 residues long. Germline V lookup: CDR1 DFQATT, CDR2 SNEGSKA (reference sequence). DNA for the CDR3: TGCAGTGCGTTTGACAGGGAACAAAGAGGAGGCTATGGCTACACCTTC. It translates to CSAFDREQRGGYGYTF.

This clonotype was seen at least ten times. The chain is built from TRBV7-2 and TRBJ1-2; no clear D gene. Germline V CDR1 and CDR2: SGHTA, FQGNSA. V gave up 2 bases and J gave up 6 bases, with 7 bases separating them. CDR3 size: 12 residues. The CDR3 coding sequence is TGTGCCAGCAGCTTACGGGCAGATGGCTACACCTTC. Translated, it gives CASSLRADGYTF.

V and J are TRBV6-2 or TRBV6-3 and TRBJ2-1, with D tentatively TRBD1 (5 bases). Germline lookup yields CDR1 MNHEY and CDR2 SVGEGT. V was clipped by 7 bases and J by 5 bases, with 18 bases between them. This CDR3 comprises 15 residues. The CDR3 here is CASIPNRLWDNEQFF. Here the CDR3 DNA reads TGTGCCAGCATTCCCAACAGGTTATGGGACAATGAGCAGTTCTTC.

The gene calls are TRBV4-3 and TRBJ1-6; D may be TRBD1 (6 bases). With 1 base removed from V and 9 bases from J, the gap between germline ends came to 10 bases. Germline V CDR1 and CDR2: LGHNA, YSLEER. The CDR3 extends over 14 amino acids. CDR3 nucleotides: TGCGCCAGCAGCCAAGTAGGGGGTGGTTCACCCCTCCACTTT. Amino acids: CASSQVGGGSPLHF.

The J gene is TRBJ2-1, the V gene TRBV20-1; D is undetermined. The CDR3 covers 13 residues. Trimming removed 3 bases at V and 2 bases at J, with 8 bases between. Germline CDR1 DFQATT, CDR2 SNEGSKA (reference sequence). The CDR3 loop is CSASLATYNEQFF. The CDR3, as DNA: TGCAGTGCTAGCTTGGCCACCTACAATGAGCAGTTCTTC.

The sample holds many counts of this clonotype. This chain joins TRBV28 and TRBJ2-7; D remains ambiguous. The V end was cut by 6 bases, the J end by 0 bases, with 9 bases between. The CDR3 is 13 amino acids. Per the germline V gene, CDR1 is MDHEN and CDR2 is SYDVKM. The CDR3: CASRYPSSYEQYF. CDR3 DNA: TGTGCCAGCAGATATCCGAGCTCCTACGAGCAGTACTTC.

The chain employs TRBV19 and TRBJ2-7; TRBD2 aligns across 13 bases. Germline-derived CDR1 and CDR2 are LNHDA and SQIVND (reference sequence). The V gene end was trimmed by 8 bases and the J gene end by 2 bases; junction bases not matched to a gene: 6. The CDR3 is 15 residues long. CDR3 bases: TGTGCCAGTCGACTAGCGGGAGGTCAAACCTACGAGCAGTACTTC. The encoded protein is CASRLAGGQTYEQYF.

The chain couples TRBV2 to TRBJ1-1, with 9 bases that match TRBD1. Trimming at V came to 6 bases and at J to 3 bases, leaving 2 bases not matched to a gene. CDR1 is SNHLY, CDR2 FYNNEI, per germline. The CDR3 runs to 13 residues. CDR3 protein: CASSDRGYTEAFF. The CDR3 region has the DNA TGTGCCAGCAGCGACAGGGGGTACACTGAAGCTTTCTTT.

This clonotype was seen a handful of times. V is TRBV12-3 or TRBV12-4 and J is TRBJ1-5; D uncertain. This CDR3 has 14 amino acids. V dropped 6 bases and J dropped 0 bases, with 9 bases sitting between them. The CDR3: CASSRRNSNQPQHF. In DNA form, the CDR3 reads TGTGCCAGCAGCAGAAGAAATAGCAATCAGCCCCAGCATTTT.

This clonotype was detected many times. This rearrangement joins TRBV7-2 to TRBJ1-6; unclear D gene. Trimming shortened V by 1 base and J by 8 bases, and 3 bases separated the two germline ends. The CDR3 extends over 12 amino acids. Germline CDR1 SGHTA, CDR2 FQGNSA. CDR3 in DNA: TGTGCCAGCAGCTTAGTATATTCACCCCTCCACTTT. Protein sequence: CASSLVYSPLHF.

This clonotype was seen more than once but under ten times. The rearrangement links TRBV19 to TRBJ1-3; D is unresolved. Germline loops: CDR1 LNHDA, CDR2 SQIVND (reference sequence). The CDR3 loop spans 15 amino acids. The germline V and J ends were trimmed by 3 bases and 0 bases, with 9 bases remaining between them. As DNA, the CDR3 is TGTGCCAGTAGTATTTCGCCGAACTCTGGAAACACCATATATTTT. Amino acid sequence: CASSISPNSGNTIYF. The full variable domain, completed using reference TRBV19 and TRBJ1-3, is DGGITQSPKYLFRKEGQNVTLSCEQNLNHDAMYWYRQDPGQGLRLIYYSQIVNDFQKGDIAEGYSVSREKKESFPLTVTSAQKNPTAFYLCASSISPNSGNTIYFGEGSWLTVV.

The rearrangement joins TRBV19 to TRBJ2-1; D tentatively reads TRBD1 or TRBD2 (5 bases each). Germline values: CDR1 LNHDA, CDR2 SQIVND (reference sequence). The length of the CDR3 is 14 residues. With 4 bases removed from V and 7 bases from J, the gap between germline ends came to 14 bases. CDR3 sequence: CASSTSFGGNEQFF. CDR3 in DNA: TGTGCCAGTAGTACTAGCTTTGGGGGAAATGAGCAGTTCTTC.

V gene TRBV15 combines with J gene TRBJ2-1, with 8 bases that match TRBD1. The V gene's germline CDR1 is LNHNV and CDR2 YYDKDF (reference sequence). Losses at the gene ends were 0 bases for V and 0 bases for J; bases not matched to a gene: 7. The CDR3 runs 18 residues. The CDR3 DNA is TGTGCCACCAGCAGAGACTTCGGGACAGGCCTCTCCTACAATGAGCAGTTCTTC. Translating it yields CATSRDFGTGLSYNEQFF. The variable domain in full, completed from reference TRBV15 and TRBJ2-1, reads DAMVIQNPRYQVTQFGKPVTLSCSQTLNHNVMYWYQQKSSQAPKLLFHYYDKDFNNEADTPDNFQSRRPNTSFCFLDIRSPGLGDTAMYLCATSRDFGTGLSYNEQFFGPGTRLTVL.

The J gene is TRBJ2-2, the V gene TRBV6-2 or TRBV6-3; 9 nucleotides match TRBD1. V shed 5 bases, J shed 4 bases, and the junction held 5 bases outside the gene matches. CDR3 length: 15 residues. Germline loops: CDR1 MNHEY, CDR2 SVGEGT. CDR3 sequence: CASSAQTGGTGELFF. Written as DNA, the CDR3 is TGTGCCAGCAGTGCCCAGACAGGGGGCACCGGGGAGCTGTTTTTT.

The CDR3 DNA is TGCGCCAGCATCCGGGACGGGAACACCGGGGAGCTGTTTTTT. Amino acid sequence: CASIRDGNTGELFF. The V and J genes are TRBV5-1 and TRBJ2-2; possibly TRBD1 or TRBD2 for D (5 bases each). V lost 6 bases and J lost 1, with 10 bases in between. The CDR3 runs 14 residues. Germline V CDR1 and CDR2: SGHRS, YFSETQ.

This clonotype was recorded only once. CDR3 in amino acids: CASSFVGRGHSGELFF. DNA of the CDR3: TGTGCCAGCAGTTTCGTGGGCAGGGGGCATAGCGGGGAGCTGTTTTTT. The rearrangement joins TRBV28 to TRBJ2-2; 8 bases match TRBD1. The V gene end was trimmed by 3 bases and the J gene end by 7 bases; junction bases not matched to a gene: 10. The CDR3 sequence is 16 residues long. The germline V gene encodes CDR1 MDHEN and CDR2 SYDVKM.

This clonotype was observed many times. CDR3 amino acids: CASSPGGTWSYTF. The DNA of the CDR3 is TGTGCCAGCAGCCCCGGCGGGACCTGGAGCTACACCTTC. The chain joins TRBV11-2 to TRBJ1-2; a possible D gene is TRBD1 (5 bases). Trimming shortened V by 5 bases and J by 9 bases, and 16 bases separated the two germline ends. The germline CDR1 and CDR2 sequences are SGHAT and FQNNGV. CDR3 length: 13 residues.

This sequence joins TRBV15 and TRBJ2-7; D is uncertain. CDR3 length: 12 amino acids. CDR1 LNHNV and CDR2 YYDKDF come from the germline V gene (reference sequence). V dropped 0 bases and J dropped 3 bases, with 3 bases sitting between them. The CDR3 DNA reads as TGTGCCACCAGCAGAGATTTCTACGAGCAGTACTTC. Its protein is CATSRDFYEQYF.

In DNA, the CDR3 is TGTGCCAGCTCCCCGCACAGAGCTAATCAGCCCCAGCATTTT. Its protein is CASSPHRANQPQHF. The chain joins TRBV2 to TRBJ1-5; the D is unclear. With 8 bases removed from V and 4 bases from J, the gap between germline ends came to 15 bases. The CDR3 is 14 residues long. Per germline, CDR1 SNHLY and CDR2 FYNNEI.

The J gene is TRBJ1-1, the V gene TRBV2; the match to TRBD1 covers 7 bases. V shed 6 bases and J 0 bases; nucleotides not matched to a gene: 4. The CDR3 extends over 14 amino acids. From germline, CDR1 is SNHLY and CDR2 FYNNEI. The CDR3 protein is CASRVGGLNTEAFF. The DNA for the CDR3 is TGTGCCAGCAGGGTAGGGGGCCTGAACACTGAAGCTTTCTTT.

This clonotype was seen only once. The chain links TRBV12-5 to TRBJ1-1; 7 nucleotides agree with TRBD1. The CDR3 runs 16 residues. Germline V gene data show CDR1 as LGHNT and CDR2 as FRNRAP. The V and J ends lost 5 bases and 0 bases, in that order; junction bases with no gene match: 9. CDR3 coding DNA: TGTGCTAGTGGTCTGGGGAGGGGGCGGGTGAACACTGAAGCTTTCTTT. The encoded protein is CASGLGRGRVNTEAFF.

This rearrangement joins TRBV5-1 to TRBJ2-7; D uncertain. The V end lost 1 base, the J end lost 6 bases, and 8 bases lay between the germline ends. This CDR3 is 12 amino acids long. Germline V CDR1 and CDR2: SGHRS, YFSETQ. CDR3 nucleotides: TGCGCCAGCAGCTTGAGGTCCACCGAGCAGTACTTC. Translating it yields CASSLRSTEQYF. Together with reference TRBV5-1 and TRBJ2-7, the CDR3 gives the full variable domain: KAGVTQTPRYLIKTRGQQVTLSCSPISGHRSVSWYQQTPGQGLQFLFEYFSETQRNKGNFPGRFSGRQFSNSRSEMNVSTLELGDSALYLCASSLRSTEQYFGPGTRLTVT.

This clonotype was counted many times. The chain employs TRBV7-8 and TRBJ1-1, with a possible D match to TRBD1 (5 bases). CDR1 and CDR2 (germline): SGHVS, FQNEAQ. This CDR3 region has 15 residues. Trimming removed 1 base at V and 4 bases at J, with 13 bases between. CDR3: CASSLGRGPSTEAFF. CDR3 in DNA: TGTGCCAGCAGCTTAGGGCGGGGACCCAGCACTGAAGCTTTCTTT.

This clonotype has a handful of counts. CDR3 region: CASSLDGTGVQGGYTF. CDR3 nucleotides: TGTGCCAGCAGCTTAGATGGGACAGGGGTACAAGGTGGCTACACCTTC. V is TRBV11-2 and J is TRBJ1-2, with 10 bases identical to TRBD1. Germline lookup yields CDR1 SGHAT and CDR2 FQNNGV. This CDR3 has 16 residues. V gave up 0 bases and J gave up 7 bases; unmatched junction bases: 8.

Only a few counts were recorded for this clonotype. The chain uses TRBV7-2 and TRBJ2-3; maybe TRBD1 (5 bases). The length of the CDR3 is 16 residues. Trimming took off 5 bases at V and 2 bases at J, with 17 bases between the two ends. The V gene's germline CDR1 is SGHTA and CDR2 FQGNSA. CDR3 DNA sequence: TGTGCCAGCAGCCCCATCAGACAGCCTCCCACAGATACGCAGTATTTT. Its translation: CASSPIRQPPTDTQYF.

There are a few counts of this clonotype. The chain recombines TRBV28 with TRBJ2-3, with D possibly TRBD2 on 7 matching bases. The CDR3 length is 16 residues. The V end was cut by 5 bases, the J end by 6 bases, with 21 bases between. CDR1 and CDR2 (germline): MDHEN, SYDVKM. This CDR3 reads CASSPERGRGSDTQYF. Written as DNA, the CDR3 is TGTGCCAGCAGTCCGGAGAGGGGGAGGGGGAGTGATACGCAGTATTTT. Together with reference TRBV28 and TRBJ2-3, the CDR3 gives the full variable domain: DVKVTQSSRYLVKRTGEKVFLECVQDMDHENMFWYRQDPGLGLRLIYFSYDVKMKEKGDIPEGYSVSREKKERFSLILESASTNQTSMYLCASSPERGRGSDTQYFGPGTRLTVL.

This clonotype has only a few counts. The rearrangement joins TRBV28 to TRBJ1-1; D is undetermined. There are 12 residues in the CDR3. The germline V gene encodes CDR1 MDHEN and CDR2 SYDVKM. V dropped 3 bases and J dropped 7 bases, with 9 bases sitting between them. The DNA of the CDR3 is TGTGCCAGCAGTTTGGCCGGGCTTGAAGCTTTCTTT. This translates into CASSLAGLEAFF.

The gene calls are TRBV10-3 and TRBJ2-5; tentatively, D is TRBD2 (5 bases). Trimming took 6 bases from V and 5 from J, leaving 10 bases between them. Germline values: CDR1 ENHRY, CDR2 SYGVKD. CDR3 length: 12 amino acids. The CDR3 loop is CAIRDSRETQYF. The CDR3 DNA follows: TGTGCCATCAGGGACTCGAGGGAGACCCAGTACTTC.